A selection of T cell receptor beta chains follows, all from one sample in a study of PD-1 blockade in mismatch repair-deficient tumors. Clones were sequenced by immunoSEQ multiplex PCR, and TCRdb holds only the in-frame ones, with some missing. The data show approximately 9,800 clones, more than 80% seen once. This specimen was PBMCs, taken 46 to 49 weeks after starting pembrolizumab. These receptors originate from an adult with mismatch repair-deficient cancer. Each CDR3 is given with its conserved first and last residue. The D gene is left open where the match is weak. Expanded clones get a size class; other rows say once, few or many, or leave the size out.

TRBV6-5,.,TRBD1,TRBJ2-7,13,CASRDRGNYEQYF,TGTGCCAGCAGGGACAGGGGGAACTACGAGCAGTACTTC
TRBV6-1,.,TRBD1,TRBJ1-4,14,CASSERQGAGKLFF,TGTGCCAGCAGTGAACGACAGGGAGCAGGAAAACTGTTTTTT
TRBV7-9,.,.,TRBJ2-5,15,CASSLSRTLQETQYF,TGTGCCAGCAGCTTATCCCGGACACTCCAAGAGACCCAGTACTTC
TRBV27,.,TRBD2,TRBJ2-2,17,CASQGRSGRAATGELFF,TGTGCCAGTCAGGGTCGTAGCGGGAGGGCCGCCACCGGGGAGCTGTTTTTT
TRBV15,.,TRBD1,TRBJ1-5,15,CATSKGQGASQPQHF,TGTGCCACCAGCAAGGGACAGGGGGCGAGTCAGCCCCAGCATTTT
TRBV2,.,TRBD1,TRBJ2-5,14,CASSLNRGSETQYF,TGTGCCAGCAGTCTAAACAGGGGGAGCGAGACCCAGTACTTC
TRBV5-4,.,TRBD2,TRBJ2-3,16,CASSFKTSGVTDTQYF,TGTGCCAGCAGCTTCAAGACTAGCGGGGTCACAGATACGCAGTATTTT
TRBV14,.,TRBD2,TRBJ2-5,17,CASSLSFSGGEEETQYF,TGTGCCAGCAGCCTCTCTTTCTCGGGAGGGGAGGAAGAGACCCAGTACTTC
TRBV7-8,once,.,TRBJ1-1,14,CASSSNRVNPEAFF,TGTGCCAGCAGCTCCAACAGGGTAAACCCTGAAGCTTTCTTT
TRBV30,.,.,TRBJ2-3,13,CAWGGTGTDTQYF,TGTGCCTGGGGGGGGACAGGCACAGATACGCAGTATTTT
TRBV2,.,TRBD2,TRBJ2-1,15,CASRWTSGSYNEQFF,TGTGCCAGCAGGTGGACTAGCGGGAGTTACAATGAGCAGTTCTTC
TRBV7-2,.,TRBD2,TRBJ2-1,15,CASSLYLAGGFEQFF,TGTGCCAGCAGCTTATATCTAGCGGGAGGGTTTGAGCAGTTCTTC
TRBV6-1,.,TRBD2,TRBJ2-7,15,CASSEASSGSYEQYF,TGTGCCAGCAGTGAAGCATCTAGCGGGTCTTACGAGCAGTACTTC
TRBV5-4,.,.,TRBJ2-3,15,CASSLGGAGTDTQYF,TGTGCCAGCAGCTTGGGGGGCGCCGGCACAGATACGCAGTATTTT
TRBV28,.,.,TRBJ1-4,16,CASSPAGGGLNEKLFF,TGTGCCAGCAGTCCCGCGGGCGGGGGCCTTAATGAAAAACTGTTTTTT
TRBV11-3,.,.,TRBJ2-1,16,CASSLETGSMRDEQFF,TGTGCCAGCAGCTTAGAGACCGGGAGTATGCGGGATGAGCAGTTCTTC
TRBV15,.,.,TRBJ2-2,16,CATSSRLVSEAGELFF,TGTGCCACCAGCAGCCGCCTAGTTAGCGAGGCCGGGGAGCTGTTTTTT
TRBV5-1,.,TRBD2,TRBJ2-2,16,CASRSNAGANTGELFF,TGCGCCAGCAGATCAAATGCGGGGGCGAACACCGGGGAGCTGTTTTTT
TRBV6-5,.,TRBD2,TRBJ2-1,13,CASRPPGGNEQFF,TGTGCCAGCAGACCACCGGGGGGTAATGAGCAGTTCTTC
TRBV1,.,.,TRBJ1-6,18,CTSGQDFPTGGRYSPLHF,TGCACCAGCGGCCAGGATTTCCCCACAGGGGGCCGCTATTCACCCCTCCACTTT
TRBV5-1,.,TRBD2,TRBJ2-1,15,CASSLGASGYNEQFF,TGCGCCAGCAGCTTAGGCGCTAGCGGATACAATGAGCAGTTCTTC
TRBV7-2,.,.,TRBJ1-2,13,CASSTDRFYGYTF,TGTGCCAGCAGCACCGACAGGTTCTATGGCTACACCTTC
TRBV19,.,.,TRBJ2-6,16,CASSKVQVSGANVLTF,TGTGCCAGTAGTAAGGTACAGGTCTCTGGGGCCAACGTCCTGACTTTC
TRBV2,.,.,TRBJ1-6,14,CASSSAIRGSPLHF,TGTGCCAGCAGTTCGGCCATCAGGGGTTCACCCCTCCACTTT
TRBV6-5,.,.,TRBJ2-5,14,CASRTNRVPETQYF,TGTGCCAGCAGGACCAACAGGGTACCGGAGACCCAGTACTTC
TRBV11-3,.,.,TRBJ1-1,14,CASSFGQYFTEAFF,TGTGCCAGCAGCTTCGGACAATACTTCACTGAAGCTTTCTTT
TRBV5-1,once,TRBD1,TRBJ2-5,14,CASSLGQGQETQYF,TGCGCCAGCAGCTTAGGACAGGGCCAAGAGACCCAGTACTTC
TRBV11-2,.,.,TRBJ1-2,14,CASSLARDSYGYTF,TGTGCCAGCAGCTTAGCGCGGGATTCTTATGGCTACACCTTC
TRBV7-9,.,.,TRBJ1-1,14,CASTPMGGNTEAFF,TGTGCCAGCACCCCGATGGGAGGGAACACTGAAGCTTTCTTT
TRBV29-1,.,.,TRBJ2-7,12,CSVDPKGGEQYF,TGCAGCGTTGATCCTAAGGGGGGGGAGCAGTACTTC
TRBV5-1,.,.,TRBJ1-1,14,CASKWGGLVTEAFF,TGCGCCAGCAAATGGGGGGGGCTGGTTACTGAAGCTTTCTTT
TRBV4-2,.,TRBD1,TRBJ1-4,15,CASSQGTGPNEKLFF,TGTGCCAGCAGCCAAGGGACAGGGCCCAATGAAAAACTGTTTTTT
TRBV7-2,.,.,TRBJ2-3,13,CASTGLNTDTQYF,TGTGCCAGCACCGGACTCAATACAGATACGCAGTATTTT
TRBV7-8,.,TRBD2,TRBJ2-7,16,CASSFSPAGATYEQYF,TGTGCCAGCAGCTTTTCCCCCGCGGGAGCTACCTACGAGCAGTACTTC
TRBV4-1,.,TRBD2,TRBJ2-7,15,CASSPTTSGSYEQYF,TGCGCCAGCAGCCCGACTACTAGCGGTTCCTACGAGCAGTACTTC
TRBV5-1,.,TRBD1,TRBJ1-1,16,CASSPGTGGWGTEAFF,TGCGCCAGCAGCCCAGGGACAGGGGGATGGGGCACTGAAGCTTTCTTT
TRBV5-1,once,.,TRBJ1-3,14,CASSLPSPGNTIYF,TGCGCCAGCAGCTTGCCGTCCCCTGGAAACACCATATATTTT
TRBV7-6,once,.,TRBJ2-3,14,CASSESPGTDTQYF,TGTGCCAGCAGCGAATCTCCGGGAACAGATACGCAGTATTTT
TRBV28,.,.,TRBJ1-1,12,CASSWANTEAFF,TGTGCCAGCAGTTGGGCGAACACTGAAGCTTTCTTT
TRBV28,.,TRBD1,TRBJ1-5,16,CASMPRIRGSYQPQHF,TGTGCCAGCATGCCCAGGATCAGGGGGTCTTACCAGCCCCAGCATTTT
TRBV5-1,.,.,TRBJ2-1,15,CASSSAVFFYNEQFF,TGCGCCAGCAGCTCCGCAGTCTTTTTCTACAATGAGCAGTTCTTC